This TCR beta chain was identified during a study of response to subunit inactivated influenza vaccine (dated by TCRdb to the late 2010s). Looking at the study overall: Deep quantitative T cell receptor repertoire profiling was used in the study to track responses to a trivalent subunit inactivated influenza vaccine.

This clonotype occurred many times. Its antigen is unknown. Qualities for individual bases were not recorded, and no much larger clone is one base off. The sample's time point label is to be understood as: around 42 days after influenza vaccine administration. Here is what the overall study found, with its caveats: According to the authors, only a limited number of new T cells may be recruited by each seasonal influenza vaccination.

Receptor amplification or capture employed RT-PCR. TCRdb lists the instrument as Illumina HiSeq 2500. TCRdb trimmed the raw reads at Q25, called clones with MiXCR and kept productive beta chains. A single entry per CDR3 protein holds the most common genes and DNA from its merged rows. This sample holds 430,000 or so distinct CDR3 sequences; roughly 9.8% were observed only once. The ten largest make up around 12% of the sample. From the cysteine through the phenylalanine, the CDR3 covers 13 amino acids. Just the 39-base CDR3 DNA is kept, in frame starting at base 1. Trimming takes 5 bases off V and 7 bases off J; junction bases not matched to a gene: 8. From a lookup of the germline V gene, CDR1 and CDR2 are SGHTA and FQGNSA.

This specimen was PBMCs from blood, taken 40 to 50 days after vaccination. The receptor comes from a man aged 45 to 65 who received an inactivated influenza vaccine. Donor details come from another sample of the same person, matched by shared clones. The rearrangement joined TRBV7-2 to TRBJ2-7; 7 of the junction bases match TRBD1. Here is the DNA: TGTGCCAGCAGCCTCAGACAGGGTCGGGAGCAGTACTTC. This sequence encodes CASSLRQGREQYF.